These 20 T cell receptor beta chains were sequenced from one sample in a study of T cell clonality in common variable immunodeficiency. Here immunoSEQ multiplex PCR was the method, and the copy in TCRdb shows in-frame clones only, minus some. This table holds about 39,000 clones with no singletons; the top ten claim roughly 3%. Sequenced material: peripheral blood mononuclear cells. All receptors derive from a person between 18 and 75 years old in good health.

This clone was seen repeatedly, ten times or more. The read ends 3 residues early relative to the CDR3; the germline J gene fills the gap. The chain employs TRBV20-1 and TRBJ2-7; D is uncertain. This CDR3 is 14 amino acids long. Germline V gene lookup returns CDR1 DFQATT and CDR2 SNEGSKA (reference sequence). Deletions cut 0 bases from V and 4 bases from J, with 13 bases between. CDR3 in amino acids: CSARDLSEIYEQYF. The DNA read from the CDR3 is TGCAGTGCTAGAGATCTGAGCGAGATATACGAG.

In its sample, this clone was seen a few times. The DNA ends 3 residues before the CDR3 does, and the rest of the CDR3 is filled in from the germline J gene. This chain connects TRBV5-6 to TRBJ2-2, with 8 bases that match TRBD1. This CDR3 is 15 amino acids long. Germline CDR1 SGHDT, CDR2 YYEEEE. The CDR3 loop is CASSLAGQGAKKLFF. CDR3 bases read: TGTGCCAGCAGCTTGGCCGGGCAGGGGGCGAAAAAG.

This clone has ten or more counts. The read ends 3 residues early relative to the CDR3; the germline J gene fills the gap. J is TRBJ1-4 and V is TRBV20-1; 9 bases agree with TRBD1. The V and J ends lost 5 bases and 6 bases, in that order; junction bases with no gene match: 4. Germline loops: CDR1 DFQATT, CDR2 SNEGSKA (reference sequence). This CDR3 contains 13 residues. CDR3 DNA (partial): TGCAGTGCTCTAGGACAGGGGTATGAAAAA. Translating gives CSALGQGYEK. The full CDR3 is CSALGQGYEKLFF.

The table lists this clone with many counts. The CDR3 end is not reached by the read, which stops 3 residues before it; the germline J gene fills it in. V gene TRBV7-9 combines with J gene TRBJ2-7, with D perhaps TRBD2 (5 bases). Trimming left V 4 bases short and J 0 bases short, with 10 bases between. The CDR3 is 14 residues long. Germline assignment: CDR1 SEHNR and CDR2 FQNEAQ (reference sequence). CDR3 bases read: TGTGCCAGCAGCTCCTCGGGGATCTCCTACGAG. It encodes CASSSSGISYE. The full CDR3 is CASSSSGISYEQYF.

A remark on this clone: The read ends 3 residues early relative to the CDR3; the germline J gene fills the gap. The chain employs TRBV19 and TRBJ1-2; D call uncertain. There are 20 residues in the CDR3. Germline CDR1 and CDR2: LNHDA and SQIVND (reference sequence). CDR3 sequence reads: CASSIGRRAGGQPRFYDYTF. The sequenced CDR3 bases are TGTGCCAGTAGTATAGGGCGTCGGGCGGGAGGCCAGCCAAGATTCTACGAC.

This clone was counted ten times or more. With the read ending 3 residues before the CDR3 end, the germline J gene is used to fill in that end. The V gene is TRBV14, the J gene TRBJ2-2; D gene unclear. V was clipped by 3 bases and J by 4 bases, with 9 bases between them. The length of the CDR3 is 14 residues. CDR1 is SGHDN, CDR2 FVKESK, per germline. Partial CDR3 DNA: TGTGCCAGCAGCCACTCGACTTTCACCGGGGAG. It specifies CASSHSTFTGE. The entire CDR3 sequence reads CASSHSTFTGELFF.

In this sample, this clone turned up many times. The CDR3 end lies 3 residues beyond the end of the read and is filled in from the germline J gene. The chain couples TRBV5-4 to TRBJ1-2; 7 bases match TRBD1. Germline V gives CDR1 SGHNT, CDR2 YYREEE (reference sequence). J gave up 5 bases and V 4 bases, and 11 bases lay outside the gene matches. The CDR3 runs to 15 residues. The CDR3 DNA, read in part, is TGTGCCAGCAGCCCGGACAGGATCTCTCCTTATGGC. Its protein product is CASSPDRISPYG. The full CDR3 is CASSPDRISPYGYTF.

At least ten counts were recorded for this clone. The read ends 3 residues early relative to the CDR3; the germline J gene fills the gap. The chain joins TRBV9 to TRBJ2-1; 7 bases match TRBD2. Looked up from germline, CDR1 is SGDLS and CDR2 is YYNGEE. J lost 9 bases, V lost 1 base, and 7 bases had no gene match. The CDR3 is 14 residues long. Here the CDR3 reads CASSVLTSASEQFF. Incomplete CDR3 DNA: TGTGCCAGCAGCGTATTAACTAGCGCAAGTGAG. Together with reference TRBV9 and TRBJ2-1, the CDR3 gives the full variable domain: DSGVTQTPKHLITATGQRVTLRCSPRSGDLSVYWYQQSLDQGLQFLIQYYNGEERAKGNILERFSAQQFPDLHSELNLSSLELGDSALYFCASSVLTSASEQFFGPGTRLTVL.

This clone has ten or more counts. The read ends 3 residues before the CDR3 terminus; that terminus is restored from the germline J gene. The chain recombines TRBV30 with TRBJ2-3; 8 positions agree with TRBD2. The CDR3 length is 15 residues. The V and J ends lost 1 base and 2 bases, in that order; junction bases with no gene match: 5. Germline V gene lookup returns CDR1 GTSNPN and CDR2 SVGIG (reference sequence). Partial CDR3 DNA: TGTGCCTGGAGTGAGGCGGGAGGCGCCACAGATACG. Translated, it gives CAWSEAGGATDT. The whole CDR3 reads CAWSEAGGATDTQYF.

This clone was counted at least ten times. The DNA ends 3 residues before the CDR3 does, and the rest of the CDR3 is filled in from the germline J gene. The V and J genes are TRBV20-1 and TRBJ1-1; 10 bases are shared with TRBD1. The length of the CDR3 is 16 residues. Trimming took 5 bases from V and 3 from J; bases not matched to a gene: 12. The germline V gene has CDR1 DFQATT and CDR2 SNEGSKA (reference sequence). CDR3 sequence: CSAPRTGGLKDTEAFF. The CDR3 bases that were read are TGCAGTGCTCCCAGGACAGGGGGGCTAAAGGACACTGAA.

This clone was counted only a few times. The read finishes 3 residues shy of the CDR3 end, and the germline J gene is used to complete it. The gene calls are TRBV18 and TRBJ1-2; D is ambiguous. CDR3 size: 15 residues. The germline V gene has CDR1 KGHSH and CDR2 LQKENI. The sequenced CDR3 bases are TGTGCCAGCTCACCAGCAGCGGGAGACGGCAATGAC. Its protein is CASSPAAGDGND. The complete CDR3 sequence is CASSPAAGDGNDYTF.

Ten or more counts support this clone. The CDR3 extends 3 residues past the end of the read, so its final part is completed from the germline J gene. The gene calls are TRBV20-1 and TRBJ2-2; 12 bases are a match to TRBD2. Germline V gene lookup returns CDR1 DFQATT and CDR2 SNEGSKA (reference sequence). The length of the CDR3 is 15 residues. V lost 1 base, J lost 5 bases, and 2 bases stayed unmatched. The CDR3 DNA, read in part, is TGCAGTGCTAGAGCTAGCGGGAGGGTTACCGGGGAG. Residues: CSARASGRVTGE. The entire CDR3 protein is CSARASGRVTGELFF.

This clone was detected only a few times. The read halts 3 residues ahead of the CDR3 end, with the missing end drawn from the germline J gene. This chain joins TRBV7-9 and TRBJ2-1; 10 bases are shared with TRBD1. This CDR3 is 15 amino acids long. J gave up 4 bases and V 5 bases, and 5 bases lay outside the gene matches. Germline CDR1 and CDR2: SEHNR and FQNEAQ (reference sequence). CDR3 DNA (partial): TGTGCCAGCAGCCAGCCGGGACAGGGGTACAATGAG. This encodes CASSQPGQGYNE. The whole CDR3 is CASSQPGQGYNEQFF.

This clone has at least ten counts. Germline and junction disagree at one end, which may indicate a read error. Sequencing ends 3 residues short of the CDR3 end; the germline J gene provides the rest. This CDR3 is also generated by other DNA sequences in the sample. J is TRBJ2-5 and V is TRBV12-3 or TRBV12-4; D unclear. The length of the CDR3 is 15 residues. CDR3 DNA, as far as it was read: TGCGCCAGCAGTCAAACGCTTGGTCAGAGGGAGACC. This codes for CASSQTLGQRET. The whole CDR3 sequence reads CASSQTLGQRETQYF.

This clone turned up a few times. Germline is not matched at one junction end, which may reflect a read error. The missing CDR3 end, 3 residues past where the read stops, is filled in from the germline J gene. This chain joins TRBV19 and TRBJ1-4, with a weak D call TRBD1 (6 bases). This CDR3 comprises 18 residues. Germline V gives CDR1 LNHDA, CDR2 SQIVND (reference sequence). The sequenced CDR3 bases are TGTGCCGGTAGTATGAGGGCAGGGGTGCTCTCTGGGGCCAACGTA. Protein: CAGSMRAGVLSGANV. The CDR3 as a whole reads CAGSMRAGVLSGANVLFF.

A word on this clone: The CDR3 is cut off 3 residues early in the read; its end comes from the germline J gene. The chain joins TRBV18 to TRBJ1-3; D unclear. V dropped 3 bases and J dropped 0 bases, with 12 bases sitting between them. Germline CDR1 reads KGHSH; CDR2 reads LQKENI. This CDR3 comprises 16 residues. CDR3 amino acids: CASSPSSVSSGNTIYF. CDR3 DNA, as far as it was read: TGTGCCAGCTCACCGTCCAGCGTAAGCTCTGGAAACACC.

This clone was seen at least ten times. The CDR3 end falls 3 residues outside the read, so it is completed with the germline J gene. The chain uses TRBV28 and TRBJ1-4, with D perhaps matching TRBD1 (5 bases). Trimming left V 10 bases short and J 0 bases short, with 15 bases between. The CDR3 runs to 15 residues. Germline V gene sequence: CDR1 MDHEN, CDR2 SYDVKM. The sequenced CDR3 bases are TGTGCCACAACCGACGGGGGAGCAACTAATGAAAAA. It translates to CATTDGGATNEK. The entire CDR3 protein reads CATTDGGATNEKLFF.

This clone has only a few counts. Read coverage stops 3 residues before the CDR3 terminus; the germline J gene supplies the remainder. The chain has TRBV20-1 and TRBJ2-1; 9 nucleotides align to TRBD2. The CDR3 runs 15 residues. Unmatched junction bases numbered 9, after V lost 2 bases and J lost 7 bases. CDR1 and CDR2 (germline): DFQATT, SNEGSKA (reference sequence). Incomplete CDR3 DNA: TGCAGTGCTAGAAGGCGGGAGGGCCGGGGAAATGAG. Residues: CSARRREGRGNE. The full CDR3 sequence reads CSARRREGRGNEQFF.

This clone was seen ten or more times. The read comes to an end 3 residues before the CDR3 does, leaving the germline J gene to fill in the end. The chain joins TRBV5-4 to TRBJ2-3; TRBD1 matches at 7 bases. In germline, CDR1 is SGHNT, CDR2 YYREEE (reference sequence). The CDR3 has 14 amino acids. V shed 4 bases and J 5 bases; nucleotides not matched to a gene: 7. The CDR3 spells CASSPTGVGDTQYF. Incomplete CDR3 DNA: TGTGCCAGCAGCCCCACAGGGGTGGGAGATACG.

This clone has a count of ten or more. The observed sequence ends 3 residues before the CDR3 terminus, with the missing tail filled in from the germline J gene. The gene calls are TRBV6-2 or TRBV6-3 and TRBJ1-4; 8 bases map to TRBD1. Germline V lookup: CDR1 MNHEY, CDR2 SVGEGT. V was pared by 6 bases and J by 6 bases, with 12 bases of the junction left unmatched. CDR3 length: 16 residues. CDR3: CASSSMPGQADEKLFF. Partial CDR3 DNA: TGTGCCAGCAGCTCGATGCCGGGACAGGCTGATGAAAAA.